This TCR beta chain was identified in a study of patients and donors after allogeneic stem cell transplantation. TCRdb reprocessed the RT-PCR reads with MiXCR, giving one entry per CDR3 protein. Among 150,000 to 200,000 distinct CDR3 sequences listed, approximately 24% were seen once. The sample comprised blood, either unsorted or a sorted T cell fraction (not recorded which). The receptor's source is a human donor who was either an allogeneic HSCT recipient or a stem cell or donor lymphocyte infusion donor (not recorded which). It is not recorded whose cells these are; they may come from a transplant donor.

The CDR3 nucleotides read TGTGCCAGCAGCCTCCTAGGGAGCCCGAACACTGAAGCTTTCTTT. This translates into CASSLLGSPNTEAFF. The V call is TRBV7-2, the J call TRBJ1-1; D is unresolved. CDR3 size: 15 residues. In germline, CDR1 is SGHTA, CDR2 FQGNSA. Trimming took 5 bases from V and 1 from J, leaving 14 bases between them.